These 6 T cell receptor beta chains came from one sample sequenced in a study of T cell changes during pregnancy in multiple sclerosis (dated 2019 in TCRdb). Library preparation was by the immunoSEQ multiplex PCR assay. TCRdb limited this immuneACCESS table to in-frame rearrangements with V and J called. A share of clones is missing; checked studies link under half to unresolved V genes, and the rest is unexplained. The sample table lists 30,000 to 45,000 clones, around 92% of them with a count of one. The ten largest clones add up to around 0.47% of the sample. Specimen: CD4+ T cells from peripheral blood mononuclear cells, collected in the second trimester of pregnancy. These receptor sequences come from a female donor in good health, enrolled as a control in a pregnancy study.

The chain recombines TRBV19 with TRBJ2-2, with a possible D match to TRBD1 (6 bases). The CDR3 loop spans 14 amino acids. The germline CDR1 and CDR2 sequences are LNHDA and SQIVND (reference sequence). Trimming removed 7 bases from V and 1 base from J, with 10 bases in between. The CDR3 protein is CASIPGQNTGELFF. The CDR3 coding sequence is TGTGCCAGTATACCGGGACAGAACACCGGGGAGCTGTTTTTT.

The chain uses TRBV5-4 and TRBJ2-5; TRBD2 matches 7 bases. With V trimmed by 0 bases and J by 0 bases, 11 bases remained unmatched. The length of the CDR3 is 18 residues. Germline CDR1 SGHNT, CDR2 YYREEE (reference sequence). DNA of the CDR3: TGTGCCAGCAGCTTGGCGTTTGGGGCGGGGGAAAACCAAGAGACCCAGTACTTC. Translating it yields CASSLAFGAGENQETQYF.

J is TRBJ1-1 and V is TRBV30, with TRBD1 identical over 9 bases. Per the germline V gene, CDR1 is GTSNPN and CDR2 is SVGIG (reference sequence). CDR3 length: 14 residues. The trim removed 2 bases at V and 0 bases at J, leaving 1 base unmatched. In DNA form, the CDR3 reads TGTGCCTGGAGTCACAGGGGGCTGAACACTGAAGCTTTCTTT. Residues: CAWSHRGLNTEAFF.

The CDR3 is CASTNLAGDVNEQFF. CDR3 DNA sequence: TGTGCCAGCACTAACCTCGCGGGAGATGTCAATGAGCAGTTCTTC. The chain uses TRBV6-1 and TRBJ2-1, with TRBD2 matching 7 bases. Germline lookup yields CDR1 MNHNS and CDR2 SASEGT. The CDR3 extends over 15 amino acids. V lost 7 bases and J lost 6; bases outside the gene matches: 12.

This clone counts as medium-sized. The genes are TRBV2 and TRBJ2-7; 10 bases agree with TRBD2. This CDR3 contains 13 residues. The trim removed 10 bases at V and 6 bases at J, leaving 9 bases unmatched. The germline V gene has CDR1 SNHLY and CDR2 FYNNEI. Here the CDR3 DNA reads TGTGCCATCAGAGCGGGGGGGCCAGGCGAGCAGTACTTC. This gives the protein CAIRAGGPGEQYF. Using reference TRBV2 and TRBJ2-7 for the parts outside the CDR3, the full variable domain is EPEVTQTPSHQVTQMGQEVILRCVPISNHLYFYWYRQILGQKVEFLVSFYNNEISEKSEIFDDQFSVERPDGSNFTLKIRSTKLEDSAMYFCAIRAGGPGEQYFGPGTRLTVT.

To note about this clone: The sample holds other DNA sequences that translate to the same CDR3. The chain has TRBV4-1 and TRBJ2-7; 9 bases align to TRBD2. V was pared by 3 bases and J by 3 bases, with 6 bases of the junction left unmatched. The CDR3 is 15 amino acids. Per germline, CDR1 MGHRA and CDR2 YSYEKL. The CDR3 sequence is CASSQEVAGVYEQYF. The CDR3 coding sequence is TGCGCCAGCAGCCAGGAGGTAGCGGGAGTCTACGAGCAGTACTTC.